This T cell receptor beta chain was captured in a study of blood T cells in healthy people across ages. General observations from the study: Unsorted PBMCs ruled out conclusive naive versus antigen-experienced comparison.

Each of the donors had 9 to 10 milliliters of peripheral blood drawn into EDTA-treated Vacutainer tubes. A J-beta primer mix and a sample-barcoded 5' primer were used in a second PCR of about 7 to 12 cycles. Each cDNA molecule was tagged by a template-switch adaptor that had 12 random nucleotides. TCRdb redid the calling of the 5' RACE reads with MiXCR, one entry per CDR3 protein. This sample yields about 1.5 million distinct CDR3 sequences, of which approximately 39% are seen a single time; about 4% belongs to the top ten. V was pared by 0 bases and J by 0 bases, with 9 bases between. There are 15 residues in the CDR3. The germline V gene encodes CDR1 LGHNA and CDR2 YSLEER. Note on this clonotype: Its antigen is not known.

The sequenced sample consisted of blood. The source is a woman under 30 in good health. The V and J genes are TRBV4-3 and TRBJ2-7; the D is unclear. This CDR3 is CASSQDVYNSYEQYF. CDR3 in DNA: TGCGCCAGCAGCCAAGATGTGTACAACTCCTACGAGCAGTACTTC.